Each of the 21 T cell receptor beta chains below was sequenced from the same sample in a study of PD-1 blockade in classical Hodgkin lymphoma. Time point reported: cycle 4 day 1 (C4D1), after around six weeks of nivolumab. Exposure to brentuximab vedotin varied, and each patient had relapsed following autologous stem cell transplantation. TCRdb's table, derived via immunoSEQ multiplex PCR, lists solely in-frame clones and lacks some. The data hold tens of thousands of clones, with roughly nine tenths observed a single time. The sample was peripheral blood mononuclear cells (PBMCs), taken before the fourth cycle of nivolumab. These receptor sequences come from a human donor with classical Hodgkin lymphoma.

The gene calls are TRBV18 and TRBJ1-6, with D hard to call. Trimming stripped 3 bases from V and 8 bases from J, with 8 bases between. CDR3 length: 13 amino acids. The germline V gene has CDR1 KGHSH and CDR2 LQKENI. CDR3 residues: CASSPNVDSPLHF. The CDR3 DNA follows: TGTGCCAGCTCACCTAACGTCGATTCACCCCTCCACTTT. Full variable domain (rest looked up from reference TRBV18 and TRBJ1-6): NAGVMQNPRHLVRRRGQEARLRCSPMKGHSHVYWYRQLPEEGLKFMVYLQKENIIDESGMPKERFSAEFPKEGPSILRIQQVVRGDSAAYFCASSPNVDSPLHFGNGTRLTVT.

This chain joins TRBV19 and TRBJ1-2, with D perhaps TRBD1 (6 bases). This CDR3 is built from 14 residues. The V end lost 3 bases, the J end lost 8 bases, and 16 bases lay between the germline ends. Germline lookup yields CDR1 LNHDA and CDR2 SQIVND (reference sequence). DNA of the CDR3: TGTGCCAGTAGTATGTGGGGGCCGATTAGGGGCTACACCTTC. Its translation is CASSMWGPIRGYTF.

This clone was seen a single time. The chain links TRBV12-5 to TRBJ1-3; 8 positions agree with TRBD1. Germline V gene data show CDR1 as LGHNT and CDR2 as FRNRAP. This CDR3 comprises 14 residues. The ends lost 8 bases at V and 5 bases at J; junction bases unmatched: 8. The CDR3 reads CASQSRGQRNTIYF. The CDR3 bases are TGTGCTAGTCAAAGCAGGGGGCAGAGAAACACCATATATTTT.

Regarding this clone: The sample carries other DNA sequences with the same CDR3. The V gene is TRBV5-1, the J gene TRBJ2-1; weak D call: TRBD1 (5 bases). Trimming stripped 0 bases from V and 1 base from J, with 5 bases between. Germline CDR1 reads SGHRS; CDR2 reads YFSETQ. This CDR3 region has 14 residues. DNA for the CDR3: TGCGCCAGCAGCTTGGGACAGTCCTACAATGAGCAGTTCTTC. The encoded protein is CASSLGQSYNEQFF.

The rearrangement uses TRBV27 and TRBJ1-1; D is uncertain. CDR1 and CDR2 from the germline V gene are MNHEY and SMNVEV (reference sequence). The CDR3 runs to 14 residues. Trimming cost V 7 bases and J 5 bases, with 17 bases left between them. The CDR3: CASTPGGRRTEAFF. The CDR3 DNA sequence: TGTGCCAGCACCCCGGGAGGGAGGAGGACTGAAGCTTTCTTT.

This clone was picked up one time. The V and J genes are TRBV19 and TRBJ2-7; 7 nucleotides line up with TRBD2. V trimming: 0 bases; J trimming: 5 bases; junction bases outside the gene matches: 10. CDR1 is LNHDA and CDR2 is SQIVND in the germline V gene (reference sequence). This CDR3 has 16 amino acids. The CDR3 loop reads CASSIDVAGRDNEQYF. The CDR3 nucleotides read TGTGCCAGTAGTATAGACGTGGCAGGGAGGGATAACGAGCAGTACTTC.

In nucleotides, the CDR3 is TGTGCCAGCAGTCTAACAGGGCTGAACACTGAAGCTTTCTTT. It translates to CASSLTGLNTEAFF. This chain links TRBV7-9 with TRBJ1-1; possible D gene TRBD1, 6 bases. Germline-derived CDR1 and CDR2 are SEHNR and FQNEAQ (reference sequence). Trimming took off 6 bases at V and 0 bases at J, with 11 bases between the two ends. The CDR3 loop spans 14 amino acids.

V is TRBV5-1 and J is TRBJ1-1; 10 nucleotides match TRBD1. Trimming removed 4 bases from V and 10 bases from J; junction bases left unmatched: 4. The CDR3 consists of 12 residues. Germline V gene data show CDR1 as SGHRS and CDR2 as YFSETQ. The CDR3 sequence: CASSQGQGVAFF. The CDR3 DNA follows: TGCGCCAGCAGCCAAGGACAGGGGGTAGCTTTCTTT.

This chain uses TRBV2 with TRBJ2-7; D may be TRBD2 (5 bases). Looked up from germline, CDR1 is SNHLY and CDR2 is FYNNEI. The CDR3 extends over 12 amino acids. V lost 6 bases, J lost 2 bases, and 8 bases lay in between. The CDR3 spells CASRRVPYEQYF. CDR3 nucleotide sequence: TGTGCCAGCAGGAGGGTTCCCTACGAGCAGTACTTC.

The rearrangement uses TRBV15 and TRBJ1-5, with TRBD1 identical over 9 bases. This CDR3 region has 17 residues. The germline gives CDR1 LNHNV, CDR2 YYDKDF (reference sequence). V gave up 2 bases and J gave up 7 bases; unmatched junction bases: 12. The CDR3 nucleotides are TGTGCCACCAGCAGACCCCCGCCGGGACAGGGCACGCAGCCCCAGCATTTT. The encoded protein is CATSRPPPGQGTQPQHF.

The J gene is TRBJ2-2, the V gene TRBV27; D might be TRBD2 (6 bases). This CDR3 is built from 18 residues. V was trimmed by 8 bases and J by 3 bases, leaving 25 bases between them. Germline assignment: CDR1 MNHEY and CDR2 SMNVEV (reference sequence). In nucleotides, the CDR3 is TGTGCCAGCGTTCTGCGGGGTATTGGCTTTGATGACACCGGGGAGCTGTTTTTT. It codes for CASVLRGIGFDDTGELFF.

The rearrangement links TRBV7-9 to TRBJ1-2; 7 positions match TRBD1. The CDR3 sequence is 15 residues long. The germline CDR1 and CDR2 sequences are SEHNR and FQNEAQ (reference sequence). J gave up 8 bases and V 0 bases, and 9 bases lay outside the gene matches. CDR3: CASSLAGTVGRGYTF. CDR3 coding DNA: TGTGCCAGCAGCTTAGCCGGGACAGTCGGAAGAGGCTACACCTTC.

The gene calls are TRBV7-9 and TRBJ1-2, with D unclear. CDR3 size: 13 residues. V gave up 1 base and J gave up 6 bases, with 9 bases separating them. The germline V gene has CDR1 SEHNR and CDR2 FQNEAQ (reference sequence). CDR3 residues: CASSLEQQNGYTF. As DNA, the CDR3 is TGTGCCAGCAGCTTAGAACAGCAGAATGGCTACACCTTC.

Only one count was recorded for this clone. Other DNA sequences in this sample translate to the same CDR3. The J gene is TRBJ1-1, the V gene TRBV5-1; D unclear. Looked up from germline, CDR1 is SGHRS and CDR2 is YFSETQ. This CDR3 comprises 14 residues. Between the trimmed V and J ends, which lost 0 bases and 2 bases, there was a span of 8 bases. CDR3 in amino acids: CASSLEAGNTEAFF. For the CDR3, the DNA is TGCGCCAGCAGCTTGGAGGCAGGCAACACTGAAGCTTTCTTT.

The rearrangement links TRBV10-1 to TRBJ2-7, with 8 bases that match TRBD1. Germline CDR1 WNHNN, CDR2 SYGVQD (reference sequence). The CDR3 contains 16 residues. V was pared by 5 bases and J by 2 bases, with 11 bases of the junction left unmatched. DNA of the CDR3: TGCGCCAGCAGTACCGGACAGGGACGATACGCCTACGAGCAGTACTTC. It is translated as CASSTGQGRYAYEQYF.

In regard to this clone: The same CDR3 arises from other DNA sequences in this sample as well. This chain links TRBV5-1 with TRBJ1-1, with 8 positions matching TRBD1. Germline assignment: CDR1 SGHRS and CDR2 YFSETQ. J lost 1 base, V lost 4 bases, and 3 bases had no gene match. The CDR3 is 14 amino acids. CDR3 DNA: TGCGCCAGCAGCCTACAGGGGGGGAACACTGAAGCTTTCTTT. Residues: CASSLQGGNTEAFF.

The V and J genes are TRBV4-2 and TRBJ1-3; D might be TRBD1 (5 bases). This CDR3 comprises 19 residues. Germline values: CDR1 LGHNA, CDR2 YNFKEQ. V shed 0 bases and J shed 4 bases, with 22 bases lying between them. The CDR3: CASSQEVLGPQVSGNTIYF. Here the CDR3 DNA reads TGTGCCAGCAGCCAAGAAGTCCTTGGCCCACAGGTCTCAGGAAACACCATATATTTT.

J is TRBJ1-3 and V is TRBV5-1; the D is unclear. Deletions cut 4 bases from V and 0 bases from J, with 11 bases between. This CDR3 has 15 residues. Germline V CDR1 and CDR2: SGHRS, YFSETQ. The CDR3 DNA is TGCGCCAGCAGCCCACAGACGAGCTCTGGAAACACCATATATTTT. Its translation: CASSPQTSSGNTIYF.

J is TRBJ2-2 and V is TRBV6-1; 8 nucleotides line up with TRBD1. The CDR3 runs to 14 residues. Germline V CDR1 and CDR2: MNHNS, SASEGT. V lost 6 bases, J lost 6 bases, and 6 bases stayed unmatched. The CDR3 DNA reads as TGTGCCAGCAGCGCGACAGGGGCCCCCGGGGAGCTGTTTTTT. This encodes CASSATGAPGELFF.

This clone has a handful of counts. The V call is TRBV4-1, the J call TRBJ2-3; the match to TRBD2 covers 7 bases. The CDR3 is 14 amino acids. Germline V CDR1 and CDR2: MGHRA, YSYEKL. J was trimmed by 1 base and V by 2 bases; bases with no gene match: 0. The chain's CDR3 is CASSQLAGTDTQYF. As DNA, the CDR3 is TGCGCCAGCAGCCAACTAGCGGGCACAGATACGCAGTATTTT.

This clone appeared a few times. This rearrangement joins TRBV7-9 to TRBJ1-2; 9 bases line up with TRBD1. The trim removed 1 base at V and 5 bases at J, leaving 5 bases unmatched. The V gene's germline CDR1 is SEHNR and CDR2 FQNEAQ (reference sequence). CDR3 length: 15 residues. This CDR3 reads CASSLDRGREYGYTF. The DNA for the CDR3 is TGTGCCAGCAGCTTAGACAGGGGGCGCGAGTATGGCTACACCTTC.